The present entry profiles one T cell receptor beta chain with its context. Its antigen is as yet unknown. This entry comes from a study of Graves' ophthalmopathy and Graves' hyperthyroidism. Broader study findings: Both an approximately 70% sensitivity and an approximately 72% specificity characterized the model's predictions of ophthalmopathy progression. Discrimination between ophthalmopathy and stable hyperthyroidism by a 13-signature model showed about 85% sensitivity and roughly 80% specificity.

V lost 6 bases to trimming and J lost 3 bases; unmatched junction nucleotides: 6. Germline CDR1 is SNHLY and CDR2 is FYNNEI. CDR3 size: 15 residues. Recruitment covered hyperthyroidism patients aged 18 to 65 whose new diagnosis was of under 2 months' duration. Amplified material comprised TCR beta CDR3 regions derived from RNA transcripts. The first round was an RT-PCR with HTBI primers, and the second round was a multiplex PCR. Each CDR3 protein gets one entry after TCRdb re-called the multiplex PCR reads with MiXCR. The sample records about 1.1 million distinct CDR3 sequences, about 40% being singletons.

This TCR derives from an adult man with Graves' hyperthyroidism. The V gene is TRBV2, the J gene TRBJ1-4, with 8 bases fitting TRBD1. Sequenced: peripheral blood or thyroid tissue (not recorded which). The DNA for the CDR3 is TGTGCCAGCAGATCCCAGGGGGCTGCTAATGAAAAACTGTTTTTT. Translating gives CASRSQGAANEKLFF.